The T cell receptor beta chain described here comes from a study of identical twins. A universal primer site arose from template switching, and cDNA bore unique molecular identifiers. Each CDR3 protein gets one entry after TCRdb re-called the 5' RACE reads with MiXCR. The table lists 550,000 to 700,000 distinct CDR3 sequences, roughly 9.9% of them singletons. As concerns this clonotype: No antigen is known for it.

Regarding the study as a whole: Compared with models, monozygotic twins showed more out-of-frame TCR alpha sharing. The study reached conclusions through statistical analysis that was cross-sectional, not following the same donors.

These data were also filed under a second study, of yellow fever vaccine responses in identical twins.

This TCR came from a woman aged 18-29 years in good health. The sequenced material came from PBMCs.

CDR3 sequence (DNA): TGTGCCAGCAGCTTAGTGTCAGGGGCTTCACCCCTCCACTTT. Translating gives CASSLVSGASPLHF. This chain links TRBV11-2 with TRBJ1-6, with D tentatively TRBD1 (6 bases). Germline-derived CDR1 and CDR2 are SGHAT and FQNNGV. Trimming cost V 1 base and J 9 bases, with 10 bases left between them. This CDR3 is 14 amino acids long.